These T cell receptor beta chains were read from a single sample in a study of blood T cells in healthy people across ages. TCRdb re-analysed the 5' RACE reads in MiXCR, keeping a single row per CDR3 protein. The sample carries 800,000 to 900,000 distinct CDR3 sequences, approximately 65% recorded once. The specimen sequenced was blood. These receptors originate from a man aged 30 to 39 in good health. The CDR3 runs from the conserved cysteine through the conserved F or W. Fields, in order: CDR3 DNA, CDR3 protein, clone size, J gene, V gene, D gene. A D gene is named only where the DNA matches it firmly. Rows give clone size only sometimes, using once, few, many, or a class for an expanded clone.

cdr3_nt: TGTGCCAGCAGTCCGACGCGGTTTAACGAGCTGTACTTC
cdr3_aa: CASSPTRFNELYF
clone_size: .
j_call: TRBJ2-4
v_call: TRBV27
d_call: .

cdr3_nt: TGTGCCAGCAGCCCGGACCGGGACAGGGAGGCTTCACCCCTCCACTTT
cdr3_aa: CASSPDRDREASPLHF
clone_size: .
j_call: TRBJ1-6
v_call: TRBV7-4
d_call: TRBD1

cdr3_nt: TGCGCCAGCAGCCAATCCTTCCAGGGCGTTAAGACCGGGGAGCTGTTTTTT
cdr3_aa: CASSQSFQGVKTGELFF
clone_size: .
j_call: TRBJ2-2
v_call: TRBV4-3
d_call: .

cdr3_nt: TGTGCCAGCAGCCCAACAGGGACTGGGGCCAACGTCCTGACTTTC
cdr3_aa: CASSPTGTGANVLTF
clone_size: few
j_call: TRBJ2-6
v_call: TRBV28
d_call: .

cdr3_nt: TGTGCCAGCAGCTCGGACCGGGACAGGGCTGGCTACACCTTC
cdr3_aa: CASSSDRDRAGYTF
clone_size: .
j_call: TRBJ1-2
v_call: TRBV7-3
d_call: TRBD1

cdr3_nt: TGCAGCTTCCGGGCCCCGGTGGGGTTCAATGAGCAGTTCTTC
cdr3_aa: CSFRAPVGFNEQFF
clone_size: .
j_call: TRBJ2-1
v_call: TRBV29-1
d_call: .

cdr3_nt: TGCAGTGCTAGAAAGGGGCAGGCGGCGACTGAAGCTTTCTTT
cdr3_aa: CSARKGQAATEAFF
clone_size: .
j_call: TRBJ1-1
v_call: TRBV20-1
d_call: .

cdr3_nt: TGTGCCAGCAGGGACCGGGACAGCCTGAACACTGAAGCTTTCTTT
cdr3_aa: CASRDRDSLNTEAFF
clone_size: once
j_call: TRBJ1-1
v_call: TRBV6-1
d_call: TRBD1

cdr3_nt: TGCAGTGCTAGAGTAGAAGGCAGCCCTGCTTTCGAGCAGTACTTC
cdr3_aa: CSARVEGSPAFEQYF
clone_size: .
j_call: TRBJ2-7
v_call: TRBV20-1
d_call: .

cdr3_nt: TGCAGCGCCCAGGGGGTTCAAGAGACCCAGTACTTC
cdr3_aa: CSAQGVQETQYF
clone_size: .
j_call: TRBJ2-5
v_call: TRBV29-1
d_call: TRBD1

cdr3_nt: TGCGCCAGCAGCTTGGGAGGAAATGAAGATACGCAGTATTTT
cdr3_aa: CASSLGGNEDTQYF
clone_size: .
j_call: TRBJ2-3
v_call: TRBV5-1
d_call: .